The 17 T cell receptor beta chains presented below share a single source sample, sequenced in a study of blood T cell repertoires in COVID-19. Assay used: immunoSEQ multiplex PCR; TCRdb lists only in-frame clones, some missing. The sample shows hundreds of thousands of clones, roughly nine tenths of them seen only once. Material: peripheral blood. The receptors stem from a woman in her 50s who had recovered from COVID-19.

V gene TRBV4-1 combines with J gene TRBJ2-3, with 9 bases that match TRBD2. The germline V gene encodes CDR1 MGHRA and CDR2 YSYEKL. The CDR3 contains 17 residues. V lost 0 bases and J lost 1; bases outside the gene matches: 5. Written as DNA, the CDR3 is TGCGCCAGCAGCCAAGAGGCCAGCGGGGGGCGCACAGATACGCAGTATTTT. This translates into CASSQEASGGRTDTQYF.

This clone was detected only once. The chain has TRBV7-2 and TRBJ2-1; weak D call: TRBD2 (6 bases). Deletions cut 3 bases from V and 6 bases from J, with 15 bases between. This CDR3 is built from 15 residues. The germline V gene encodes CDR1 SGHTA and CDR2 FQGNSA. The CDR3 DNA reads TGTGCCAGCAGCTTTTTCGGGAGCTTGGGCAATGAGCAGTTCTTC. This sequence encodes CASSFFGSLGNEQFF.

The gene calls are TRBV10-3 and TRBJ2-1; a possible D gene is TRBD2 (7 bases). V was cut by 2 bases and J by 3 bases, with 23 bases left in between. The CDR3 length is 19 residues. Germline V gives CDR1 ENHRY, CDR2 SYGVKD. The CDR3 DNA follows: TGTGCCATCAGTGAGAGGGGGGAGGGTTACAGCGGGATCTACAATGAGCAGTTCTTC. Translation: CAISERGEGYSGIYNEQFF.

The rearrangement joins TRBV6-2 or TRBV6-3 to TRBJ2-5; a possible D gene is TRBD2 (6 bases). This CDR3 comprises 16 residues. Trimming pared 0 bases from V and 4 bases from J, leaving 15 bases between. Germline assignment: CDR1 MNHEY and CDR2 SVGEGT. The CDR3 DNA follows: TGTGCCAGCAGTTACTCGAGGCCTGGGGGGAGAGAGACCCAGTACTTC. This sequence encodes CASSYSRPGGRETQYF.

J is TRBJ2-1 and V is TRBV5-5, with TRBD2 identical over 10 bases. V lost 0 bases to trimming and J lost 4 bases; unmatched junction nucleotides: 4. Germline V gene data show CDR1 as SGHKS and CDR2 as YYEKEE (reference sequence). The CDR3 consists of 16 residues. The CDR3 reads CASSLGLAGPYNEQFF. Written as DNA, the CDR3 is TGTGCCAGCAGCTTGGGACTAGCGGGCCCTTACAATGAGCAGTTCTTC.

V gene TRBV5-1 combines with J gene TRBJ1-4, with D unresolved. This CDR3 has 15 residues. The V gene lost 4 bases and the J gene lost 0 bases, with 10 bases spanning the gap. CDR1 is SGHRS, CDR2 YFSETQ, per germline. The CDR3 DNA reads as TGCGCCAGCAGCAGGAACAGCCCAACTAATGAAAAACTGTTTTTT. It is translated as CASSRNSPTNEKLFF.

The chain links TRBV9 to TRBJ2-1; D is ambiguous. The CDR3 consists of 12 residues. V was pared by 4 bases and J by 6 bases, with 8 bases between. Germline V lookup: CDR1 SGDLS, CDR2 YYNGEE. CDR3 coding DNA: TGTGCCAGCAGCCCCCCATTCAATGAGCAGTTCTTC. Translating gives CASSPPFNEQFF.

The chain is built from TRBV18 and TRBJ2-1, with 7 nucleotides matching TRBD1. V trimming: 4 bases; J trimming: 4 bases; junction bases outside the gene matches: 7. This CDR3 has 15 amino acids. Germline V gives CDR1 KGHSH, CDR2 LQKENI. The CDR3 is CASSQETGPYNEQFF. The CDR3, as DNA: TGTGCCAGCTCACAGGAGACAGGGCCATACAATGAGCAGTTCTTC.

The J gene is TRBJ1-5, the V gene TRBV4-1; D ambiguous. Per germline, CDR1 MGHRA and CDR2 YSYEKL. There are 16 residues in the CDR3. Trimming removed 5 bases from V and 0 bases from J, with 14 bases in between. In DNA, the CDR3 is TGCGCCAGCAGCTCCGAGCCGGGGATTAGCAATCAGCCCCAGCATTTT. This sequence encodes CASSSEPGISNQPQHF.

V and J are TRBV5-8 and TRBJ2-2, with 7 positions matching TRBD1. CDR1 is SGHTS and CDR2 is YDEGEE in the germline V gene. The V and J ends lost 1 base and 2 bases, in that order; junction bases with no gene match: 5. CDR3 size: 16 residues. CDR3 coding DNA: TGTGCCAGCAGCTTGATGGGGACAGTTAACACCGGGGAGCTGTTTTTT. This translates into CASSLMGTVNTGELFF.

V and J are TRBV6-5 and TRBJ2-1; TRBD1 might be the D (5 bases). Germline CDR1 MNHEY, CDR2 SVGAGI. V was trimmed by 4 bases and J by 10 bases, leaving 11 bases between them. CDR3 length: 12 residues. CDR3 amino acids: CASSSDSQEQFF. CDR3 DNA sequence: TGTGCCAGCAGTTCCGACAGTCAAGAGCAGTTCTTC.

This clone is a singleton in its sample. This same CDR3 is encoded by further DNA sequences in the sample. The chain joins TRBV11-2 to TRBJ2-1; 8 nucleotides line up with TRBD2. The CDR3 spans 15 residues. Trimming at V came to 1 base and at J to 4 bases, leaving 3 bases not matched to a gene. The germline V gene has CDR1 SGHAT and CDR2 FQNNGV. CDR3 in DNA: TGTGCCAGCAGCTTAGGGGCGGGGGGTTACAATGAGCAGTTCTTC. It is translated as CASSLGAGGYNEQFF.

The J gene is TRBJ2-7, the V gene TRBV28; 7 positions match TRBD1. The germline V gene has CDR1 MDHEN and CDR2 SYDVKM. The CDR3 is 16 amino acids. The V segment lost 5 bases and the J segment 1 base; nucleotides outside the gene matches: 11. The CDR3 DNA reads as TGTGCCAGCAGTCCCCCGACAGGGCCCAGTTCCTACGAGCAGTACTTC. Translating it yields CASSPPTGPSSYEQYF. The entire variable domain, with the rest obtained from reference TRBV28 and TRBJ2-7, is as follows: DVKVTQSSRYLVKRTGEKVFLECVQDMDHENMFWYRQDPGLGLRLIYFSYDVKMKEKGDIPEGYSVSREKKERFSLILESASTNQTSMYLCASSPPTGPSSYEQYFGPGTRLTVT.

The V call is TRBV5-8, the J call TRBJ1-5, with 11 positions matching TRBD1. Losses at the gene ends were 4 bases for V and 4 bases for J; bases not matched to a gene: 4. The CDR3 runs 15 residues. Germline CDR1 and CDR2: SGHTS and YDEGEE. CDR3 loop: CASSTGQGANQPQHF. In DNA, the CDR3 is TGTGCCAGCAGCACTGGACAGGGGGCTAATCAGCCCCAGCATTTT.

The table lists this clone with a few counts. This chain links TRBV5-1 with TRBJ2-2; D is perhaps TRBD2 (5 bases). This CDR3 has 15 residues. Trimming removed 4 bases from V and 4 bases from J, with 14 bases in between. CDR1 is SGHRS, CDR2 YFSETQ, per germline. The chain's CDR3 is CASSGGRSGTGELFF. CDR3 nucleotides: TGCGCCAGCAGCGGCGGGCGGTCTGGCACCGGGGAGCTGTTTTTT.

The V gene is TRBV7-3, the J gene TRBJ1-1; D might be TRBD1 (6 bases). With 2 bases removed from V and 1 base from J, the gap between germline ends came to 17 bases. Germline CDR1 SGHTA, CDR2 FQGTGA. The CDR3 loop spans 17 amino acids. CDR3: CASSLYLLGGRNTEAFF. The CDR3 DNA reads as TGTGCCAGCAGCTTATACCTCTTAGGGGGAAGGAACACTGAAGCTTTCTTT.

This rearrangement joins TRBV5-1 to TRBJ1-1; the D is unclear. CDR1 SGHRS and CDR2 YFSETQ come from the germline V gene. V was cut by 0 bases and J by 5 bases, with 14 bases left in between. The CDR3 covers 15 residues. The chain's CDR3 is CASSLESGVVTEAFF. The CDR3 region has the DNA TGCGCCAGCAGCTTGGAATCCGGGGTGGTGACTGAAGCTTTCTTT.